A single sample is the source of the 11 T cell receptor beta chains below, sequenced in a study of technical replicates of blood from several donors. Some clones are missing from TCRdb's copy, which holds only in-frame ones; the method was immunoSEQ multiplex PCR. The data hold tens of thousands of clones, with around 93% observed a single time. Sequenced sample: PBMCs. Receptors originate from a human donor in good health. Some clones in this sample may be carry-over from other donors' samples.

The V gene is TRBV5-1, the J gene TRBJ2-5; tentative D call: TRBD2 (5 bases). V lost 3 bases to trimming and J lost 7 bases, with 19 bases between them. Germline V lookup: CDR1 SGHRS, CDR2 YFSETQ. The CDR3 length is 15 residues. CDR3 loop: CASSSGLAWVGTQYF. CDR3 DNA: TGCGCCAGCAGCTCTGGACTGGCTTGGGTAGGGACCCAGTACTTC.

The chain has TRBV7-9 and TRBJ2-7, with D possibly TRBD2 on 5 matching bases. CDR3 length equals 14 residues. Germline assignment: CDR1 SEHNR and CDR2 FQNEAQ (reference sequence). V shed 5 bases and J shed 2 bases, with 13 bases lying between them. This chain's CDR3 is CASSPGLPAYEQYF. The CDR3 nucleotides read TGTGCCAGCAGCCCTGGACTCCCCGCCTACGAGCAGTACTTC.

The chain links TRBV7-6 to TRBJ1-1; D call uncertain. Germline CDR1 is SGHVS and CDR2 is FNYEAQ. V gave up 4 bases and J gave up 11 bases, with 23 bases separating them. The CDR3 extends over 15 amino acids. CDR3 sequence reads: CASSSRTGNQIMAFF. Here the CDR3 DNA reads TGTGCCAGCAGCTCCCGAACCGGGAACCAAATAATGGCTTTCTTT.

The chain is built from TRBV7-8 and TRBJ1-5; no reliable D call. Germline V gene lookup returns CDR1 SGHVS and CDR2 FQNEAQ. This CDR3 region has 14 residues. V was pared by 3 bases and J by 1 base, with 7 bases between. As DNA, the CDR3 is TGTGCCAGCAGCTTCGCGGGGAGCAATCAGCCCCAGCATTTT. Its translation is CASSFAGSNQPQHF. Filled out from reference TRBV7-8 and TRBJ1-5, the complete variable domain reads GAGVSQSPRYKVAKRGQDVALRCDPISGHVSLFWYQQALGQGPEFLTYFQNEAQLDKSGLPSDRFFAERPEGSVSTLKIQRTQQEDSAVYLCASSFAGSNQPQHFGDGTRLSIL.

The chain has TRBV9 and TRBJ2-1; TRBD2 is a possible D gene (5 bases). Trimming cost V 4 bases and J 8 bases, with 19 bases left between them. Germline lookup yields CDR1 SGDLS and CDR2 YYNGEE. The CDR3 is 15 amino acids. The CDR3 DNA is TGTGCCAGCAGCCCTCAAGGTGGACTTTACGATGAGCAGTTCTTC. The encoded protein is CASSPQGGLYDEQFF.

CDR3 DNA: TGTGCCAGCAGCTTGGGCGGGAGGGGCAGTGGCGGGGAGCTGTTTTTT. Amino acids: CASSLGGRGSGGELFF. The chain has TRBV5-4 and TRBJ2-2; 9 bases match TRBD2. The CDR3 extends over 16 amino acids. Germline lookup yields CDR1 SGHNT and CDR2 YYREEE (reference sequence). V lost 0 bases to trimming and J lost 7 bases; unmatched junction nucleotides: 7.

The chain carries TRBV11-2 and TRBJ2-7, with D perhaps TRBD2 (5 bases). CDR1 and CDR2 (germline): SGHAT, FQNNGV. Trimming shortened V by 5 bases and J by 3 bases, and 20 bases separated the two germline ends. This CDR3 has 16 residues. This CDR3 reads CASSPPTAGGSYEQYF. The CDR3, as DNA: TGTGCCAGCAGCCCCCCTACTGCGGGCGGAAGCTACGAGCAGTACTTC.

The chain is built from TRBV6-4 and TRBJ1-2; 7 nucleotides agree with TRBD1. Looked up from germline, CDR1 is MRHNA and CDR2 is SNTAGT. The length of the CDR3 is 12 residues. V shed 3 bases and J 10 bases; nucleotides not matched to a gene: 5. The CDR3 loop is CASSETGQDYTF. CDR3 in DNA: TGTGCCAGCAGTGAAACCGGACAGGACTACACCTTC.

The chain employs TRBV7-2 and TRBJ1-1; tentative D call: TRBD1 (6 bases). Germline CDR1 is SGHTA and CDR2 is FQGNSA. The CDR3 consists of 13 residues. The ends were cut back, 1 base at V and 6 bases at J, with 9 bases in the middle. CDR3 amino acids: CASSLEGGSEAFF. The CDR3 DNA follows: TGTGCCAGCAGCTTAGAAGGGGGATCTGAAGCTTTCTTT.

The rearrangement links TRBV9 to TRBJ1-2; possibly TRBD1 for D (6 bases). The V gene lost 4 bases and the J gene lost 6 bases, with 16 bases spanning the gap. CDR1 SGDLS and CDR2 YYNGEE come from the germline V gene. The CDR3 is 14 residues long. Here the CDR3 DNA reads TGTGCCAGCAGCCTTTCCGGGACATCGCATGGCTACACCTTC. Encoded protein: CASSLSGTSHGYTF.

This clone was seen only once. This chain joins TRBV29-1 and TRBJ2-3; TRBD2 aligns across 7 bases. CDR1 is SQVTM and CDR2 is ANQGSEA in the germline V gene. This CDR3 spans 12 amino acids. V lost 8 bases, J lost 6 bases, and 8 bases stayed unmatched. CDR3 DNA: TGCAGCATTTTTGCGGGAGTGGATACGCAGTATTTT. This gives the protein CSIFAGVDTQYF.